A selection of T cell receptor beta chains follows, all from one sample in a study of CD8 T cells in ankylosing spondylitis. A single record per CDR3 protein comes from TCRdb applying MiXCR to the 5' RACE reads. This table has 300,000 to 400,000 distinct CDR3 sequences, approximately 20% appearing once. Source material: blood, either unsorted or a sorted T cell fraction (not recorded which). The receptors come from a male donor with ankylosing spondylitis or in good health (not recorded which). CDR3s include the opening cysteine and the closing phenylalanine or tryptophan. A D gene is named only where the DNA matches it firmly. A clone size is listed for some rows: how often the clone was seen (once, few, many), or a class if it is expanded.

abundance	v_gene	j_gene	d_gene	CDR3aa	CDR3nt
few	TRBV12-3/TRBV12-4	TRBJ2-1	-	CASSGGQRGSYNEQFF	TGTGCCAGCAGTGGAGGGCAGAGAGGCTCCTACAATGAGCAGTTCTTC
few	TRBV6-5	TRBJ2-4	-	CASRQDTGHQYF	TGTGCCAGCAGGCAGGACACGGGACACCAGTACTTC
many	TRBV12-3/TRBV12-4	TRBJ1-2	-	CASSPTTESYTF	TGTGCCAGCAGCCCTACGACAGAGTCCTACACCTTC
-	TRBV29-1	TRBJ2-1	-	CSLIASYNEQFF	TGCAGCCTTATAGCGTCCTACAATGAGCAGTTCTTC
-	TRBV12-3/TRBV12-4	TRBJ2-2	TRBD1	CASSLDAGTGVTGELFF	TGTGCCAGCAGCCTAGACGCCGGGACAGGCGTCACCGGGGAGCTGTTTTTT
-	TRBV4-1	TRBJ2-5	TRBD2	CASSEGLQETQYF	TGCGCCAGCAGCGAGGGACTACAAGAGACCCAGTACTTC
-	TRBV12-3/TRBV12-4	TRBJ2-5	-	CASSETGETQYF	TGTGCCAGCAGTGAGACGGGGGAGACCCAGTACTTC
-	TRBV7-6	TRBJ2-7	-	CASSWGGTTYEQYF	TGTGCCAGCAGCTGGGGAGGAACCACCTACGAGCAGTACTTC
few	TRBV11-2	TRBJ2-2	-	CASSLDIALVTGELFF	TGTGCCAGCAGCTTAGATATAGCGTTGGTTACCGGGGAGCTGTTTTTT
many	TRBV12-3/TRBV12-4	TRBJ2-1	TRBD2	CASGGGGSF	TGTGCCAGCGGGGGCGGGGGGTCCTTC
few	TRBV29-1	TRBJ1-1	-	CSVDQGTNTEAFF	TGCAGCGTTGACCAGGGTACGAACACTGAAGCTTTCTTT
few	TRBV5-1	TRBJ1-1	-	CASSSTGTEAFF	TGCGCCAGCAGCTCCACGGGGACTGAAGCTTTCTTT
few	TRBV6-5	TRBJ1-5	-	CASSLTRSNQPQHF	TGTGCCAGCAGTTTGACAAGGAGCAATCAGCCCCAGCATTTT
-	TRBV10-3	TRBJ2-7	-	CAISDQDTYEQYF	TGTGCCATCAGTGACCAGGACACCTACGAGCAGTACTTC
many	TRBV12-3/TRBV12-4	TRBJ1-5	-	CASSLTGSGNQPQHF	TGTGCCAGCAGTTTAACCGGGTCGGGCAATCAGCCCCAGCATTTT
-	TRBV12-5	TRBJ2-5	TRBD2	CASPLSWTRSETQYF	TGTGCTAGCCCCCTCTCCTGGACTAGATCGGAGACCCAGTACTTC
few	TRBV5-1	TRBJ1-1	-	CASSLEPPTPEAFF	TGCGCCAGCAGCTTGGAGCCCCCCACCCCTGAAGCTTTCTTT
few	TRBV12-3/TRBV12-4	TRBJ2-7	TRBD1	CASTSGQGAYEQYF	TGTGCCAGCACCTCGGGACAGGGGGCATACGAGCAGTACTTC
-	TRBV10-3	TRBJ2-1	-	CAISDLPLIEVSYNEQFF	TGTGCCATCAGTGATTTGCCCCTGATCGAAGTCTCCTACAATGAGCAGTTCTTC
-	TRBV5-6	TRBJ2-7	-	CASSNTPEGPYEQYF	TGTGCCAGCAGCAACACCCCAGAGGGTCCCTACGAGCAGTACTTC
-	TRBV25-1	TRBJ2-3	-	CASSELGVDTQYF	TGTGCCAGCAGTGAATTAGGGGTAGATACGCAGTATTTT
-	TRBV6-4	TRBJ2-4	TRBD2	CASSDSEGEGNIQYF	TGTGCCAGCAGTGACTCGGAAGGGGAGGGAAACATTCAGTACTTC
-	TRBV6-5	TRBJ2-5	-	CASSYSSSAVGETQYF	TGTGCCAGCAGTTACTCGAGTTCGGCAGTTGGCGAGACCCAGTACTTC
-	TRBV7-7	TRBJ2-2	-	CASSLGRPFTGELFF	TGTGCCAGCAGCTTAGGGCGGCCGTTCACCGGGGAGCTGTTTTTT
few	TRBV25-1	TRBJ2-1	TRBD1	CASRTRGHEQFF	TGTGCCAGCAGGACCAGGGGGCATGAGCAGTTCTTC
few	TRBV20-1	TRBJ2-6	-	CSARDRGSGANVLTF	TGCAGTGCTAGAGACAGGGGATCTGGGGCCAACGTCCTGACTTTC
-	TRBV29-1	TRBJ1-1	TRBD1	CSGRTGGVTEAFF	TGCAGCGGGAGGACAGGGGGGGTCACTGAAGCTTTCTTT
few	TRBV4-1	TRBJ2-3	-	CASSQWQATDTQYF	TGCGCCAGCAGCCAATGGCAGGCCACAGATACGCAGTATTTT
many	TRBV12-3/TRBV12-4	TRBJ2-7	-	CASSLTGEQYF	TGTGCCAGCAGTTTAACCGGCGAGCAGTACTTC
-	TRBV12-3/TRBV12-4	TRBJ2-5	TRBD2	CASSPWDLLAGGETQYF	TGTGCCAGCAGCCCGTGGGACCTACTAGCGGGGGGGGAGACCCAGTACTTC
-	TRBV2	TRBJ2-4	-	CASRPEGSKNIQYF	TGTGCCAGCAGACCTGAAGGGTCCAAAAACATTCAGTACTTC
-	TRBV6-1	TRBJ2-1	TRBD1	CASSKGTGAPYIEQFF	TGTGCCAGCAGTAAGGGGACAGGGGCCCCCTACATTGAGCAGTTCTTC
-	TRBV25-1	TRBJ2-2	-	CASTWWGAENTGELFF	TGTGCCAGCACTTGGTGGGGGGCAGAAAACACCGGGGAGCTGTTTTTT
few	TRBV6-1	TRBJ2-1	TRBD1	CASRDRGLNNEQFF	TGTGCCAGCAGAGACAGGGGGCTCAACAATGAGCAGTTCTTC
many	TRBV12-3/TRBV12-4	TRBJ1-5	TRBD1	CASSPQGAAQPQHF	TGTGCCAGCAGCCCACAGGGGGCGGCTCAGCCCCAGCATTTT